This T cell receptor beta chain was captured by sequencing in a study of OX40 agonist ivuxolimab in advanced cancers. Study details: Hepatocellular carcinoma, melanoma, renal cell or head and neck cancer was diagnosed in the dose-escalation patients. Whole-study results and caveats: The study found that CD8+ T cells averaged more expanded clones than CD4+. Clonal expansion from baseline to week 6 occurred in both CD4+ and CD8+ T cells. Some of the nonresponding patients also showed low levels of normalized T-cell clonal expansion.

Libraries were prepared by immunoSEQ multiplex PCR; TCRdb keeps only in-frame clonotypes and omits some of them. The sample lists about 23,000 clones; approximately 80% were seen once. As for this clone: Its matching antigen is unknown.

The V gene lost 5 bases and the J gene lost 4 bases, with 14 bases spanning the gap. Germline V gives CDR1 SEHNR, CDR2 FQNEAQ (reference sequence). CDR3 size: 14 residues. The chain links TRBV7-9 to TRBJ2-5, with D tentatively TRBD2 (7 bases). This TCR was sampled from an adult with an advanced solid tumor such as melanoma, head and neck, liver or kidney cancer. The material was CD4+ or CD8+ T cells sorted from blood, obtained in a trial of the OX40 agonist ivuxolimab. Here the CDR3 reads CASSRGGGGETQYF. DNA of the CDR3: TGTGCCAGCAGCCGGGGAGGGGGAGGAGAGACCCAGTACTTC.